The source of this T cell receptor (beta chain) is a study of T cell responses to AZD1222 COVID-19 vaccine. The CDR3 runs 15 residues. The V gene's germline CDR1 is MNHEY and CDR2 SVGAGI. V shed 2 bases and J shed 2 bases, with 13 bases lying between them. The data were produced by immunoSEQ multiplex PCR, yet TCRdb's version contains in-frame clones alone and is incomplete. In the table there are 150,000 or so clones, about 89% of which are singletons. Details on this clone: Its target is unknown.

Findings and caveats of the study: Just a handful of AZD1222 recipients tested seropositive at baseline.

The chain employs TRBV6-5 and TRBJ2-7, with D possibly TRBD2 on 6 matching bases. This material consisted of peripheral blood, taken on day 0 of AZD1222 vaccination. The receptor was derived from an adult in good health. CDR3 amino acids: CASSYLGGKAYEQYF. Here the CDR3 DNA reads TGTGCCAGCAGTTACCTCGGAGGGAAGGCCTACGAGCAGTACTTC.